The TCR beta chain described here comes from a study of cytomegalovirus exposure and HLA in healthy donors. Study-wide points: The productive fraction for most TCR beta V segments was about 87% or about 30% in an earlier analysis.

CDR3 length equals 16 residues. CDR1 LNHDA and CDR2 SQIVND come from the germline V gene (reference sequence). The V segment lost 1 base and the J segment 1 base; nucleotides outside the gene matches: 3. PCR involved 60 Vbeta and 13 Jbeta primers. The data were produced by immunoSEQ multiplex PCR, yet TCRdb's version contains in-frame clones alone and is incomplete. The sample consists of about 140,000 clones, about 9.1% of them appearing once. This clone was detected a few times. What it recognizes is unknown. The sequencing sample was made of PBMCs. This TCR came from a woman in her forties in good health and CMV-seropositive. The V call is TRBV19, the J call TRBJ2-1, with TRBD1 identical over 8 bases. Here the CDR3 reads CASSIGTGLSYNEQFF. CDR3 in DNA: TGTGCCAGTAGTATAGGGACAGGGTTATCCTACAATGAGCAGTTCTTC.